The clone carrying this T cell receptor beta chain was seen more than once but under ten times. Each CDR3 protein is one row after TCRdb ran MiXCR on the RT-PCR reads. The sample lists 550,000 to 600,000 distinct CDR3 sequences; 12% were seen once. This sample is part of a study of response to subunit inactivated influenza vaccine. This receptor was obtained from a man between 50 and 59 years old who received an inactivated influenza vaccine. The material was PBMCs from blood, obtained on the day of vaccination.

This chain's CDR3 is CASSATPSAIQYF. CDR3 coding DNA: TGTGCCAGCAGCGCGACCCCATCGGCCATTCAGTACTTC. This chain uses TRBV7-2 with TRBJ2-4; D is unresolved. V was trimmed by 5 bases and J by 9 bases, leaving 14 bases between them. The CDR3 is 13 residues long. CDR1 and CDR2 (germline): SGHTA, FQGNSA. Based on the CDR3 plus reference TRBV7-2 and TRBJ2-4, the full variable domain is GAGVSQSPSNKVTEKGKDVELRCDPISGHTALYWYRQSLGQGLEFLIYFQGNSAPDKSGLPSDRFSAERTGGSVSTLTIQRTQQEDSAVYLCASSATPSAIQYFGAGTRLSVL.